What follows are 10 T cell receptor beta chains derived from one specimen sequenced in a study of T cell changes during pregnancy in multiple sclerosis. Clones were sequenced by immunoSEQ multiplex PCR, and TCRdb holds only the in-frame ones, with some missing. The table lists approximately 42,000 clones, roughly 80% of them singletons. Sample: CD4+ T cells from peripheral blood mononuclear cells, taken before pregnancy. The receptors stem from a female donor with multiple sclerosis, enrolled in a pregnancy study.

For the CDR3, the DNA is TGTGCCAGCAGTGAATTGGGGCAGAATCAGCCCCAGCATTTT. Protein product: CASSELGQNQPQHF. The chain couples TRBV6-1 to TRBJ1-5; D is perhaps TRBD1 (5 bases). The CDR3 extends over 14 amino acids. Germline CDR1 reads MNHNS; CDR2 reads SASEGT. V shed 2 bases and J shed 4 bases, with 9 bases lying between them.

CDR3 in DNA: TGTGCCTCAAGGAGGGGGACAGGGGACTACGAGCAGTACTTC. The encoded protein is CASRRGTGDYEQYF. The chain has TRBV10-3 and TRBJ2-7; TRBD1 matches at 10 bases. V was pared by 11 bases and J by 3 bases, with 10 bases of the junction left unmatched. Germline CDR1 ENHRY, CDR2 SYGVKD. This CDR3 contains 14 residues.

The genes are TRBV5-1 and TRBJ2-2; 10 bases line up with TRBD1. CDR3 length: 16 amino acids. Per germline, CDR1 SGHRS and CDR2 YFSETQ. The J segment lost 5 bases and the V segment lost 3 bases, leaving 7 bases of the junction unmatched. Here the CDR3 DNA reads TGCGCCAGCAGCTCAGGACAGGGGGTAAAAACCGGGGAGCTGTTTTTT. This encodes CASSSGQGVKTGELFF. Full variable domain (remainder filled in from reference TRBV5-1 and TRBJ2-2): KAGVTQTPRYLIKTRGQQVTLSCSPISGHRSVSWYQQTPGQGLQFLFEYFSETQRNKGNFPGRFSGRQFSNSRSEMNVSTLELGDSALYLCASSSGQGVKTGELFFGEGSRLTVL.

The chain uses TRBV11-2 and TRBJ1-5; D not resolved. Germline V gives CDR1 SGHAT, CDR2 FQNNGV. The CDR3 has 15 residues. V lost 6 bases and J 2 bases, leaving 14 bases between the germline ends. The CDR3, as DNA: TGTGCCAGCAGTCTAGCTGCTTTCGGCAATCAGCCCCAGCATTTT. This gives the protein CASSLAAFGNQPQHF.

There are a few counts of this clone. The chain couples TRBV5-8 to TRBJ2-2; D possibly corresponds to TRBD2 (5 bases). Germline-derived CDR1 and CDR2 are SGHTS and YDEGEE. CDR3 size: 13 residues. V lost 2 bases, J lost 7 bases, and 9 bases lay in between. The CDR3 DNA follows: TGTGCCAGCAGCTTTCTCCGGGGCGGGGAGCTGTTTTTT. Translating gives CASSFLRGGELFF. Variable domain in full (rest from reference TRBV5-8 and TRBJ2-2): EAGVTQSPTHLIKTRGQQATLRCSPISGHTSVYWYQQALGLGLQFLLWYDEGEERNRGNFPPRFSGRQFPNYSSELNVNALELEDSALYLCASSFLRGGELFFGEGSRLTVL.

V gene TRBV21-1 combines with J gene TRBJ1-2; TRBD1, the table's D call, was not compared with the DNA. TRBV21-1 corresponds to a pseudogene. The CDR3 consists of 16 residues. CDR3 nucleotide sequence: TGTGCCAGCAGCAACACGAACGAGGACAGGAAGTATGGCTACACCTTC. Its translation: CASSNTNEDRKYGYTF.

The chain has TRBV6-1 and TRBJ1-2; D is uncertain. Germline loops: CDR1 MNHNS, CDR2 SASEGT. CDR3 length: 16 amino acids. With 2 bases removed from V and 6 bases from J, the gap between germline ends came to 19 bases. The DNA for the CDR3 is TGTGCCAGCAGTGAACGAGGCGATTTCCCCCTCGATGGCTACACCTTC. It codes for CASSERGDFPLDGYTF.

The rearrangement joins TRBV1 to TRBJ2-5; the table's D call, TRBD2, was not checked against the DNA. TRBV1 is marked as a pseudogene. The CDR3 runs to 15 residues. Written as DNA, the CDR3 is TGCACCAGCAGCCAAGATCATGCGGGCCAAGAGACCCAGTACTTC. This sequence encodes CTSSQDHAGQETQYF.

The V call is TRBV6-1, the J call TRBJ1-4, with 10 bases fitting TRBD1. The CDR3 has 15 amino acids. Germline CDR1 is MNHNS and CDR2 is SASEGT. J gave up 5 bases and V 4 bases, and 4 bases lay outside the gene matches. The CDR3 nucleotides are TGTGCCAGCAGTGTGACGGGACAGGGGAATGAAAAACTGTTTTTT. Translation gives CASSVTGQGNEKLFF.

The chain joins TRBV6-1 to TRBJ2-3, with D perhaps TRBD2 (6 bases). The germline V gene encodes CDR1 MNHNS and CDR2 SASEGT. V lost 4 bases and J 6 bases, leaving 14 bases between the germline ends. CDR3 size: 14 residues. DNA for the CDR3: TGTGCCAGCAGTGTAGCGGTCCTGAGGGATACGCAGTATTTT. Protein sequence: CASSVAVLRDTQYF.